These 27 T cell receptor beta chains originate from one sample sequenced in a study of CXCR3-negative and CXCR3-positive naive CD8 T cells. Researchers prepared the TRB cDNA libraries using 5' RACE with UMI labels. TCRdb processed the 5' RACE reads again and assigns one entry to each CDR3 protein, with no DNA. Its table records about 120,000 distinct CDR3 sequences. What was sequenced was naive CXCR3- CD8+ T cells from blood. The subset was: CD45RO-CCR7+CD27+CD95- naive CD8+ T cells lacking CXCR3 (TNR3-). The origin of the receptors is a human donor in good health. Some clones in this sample may be carry-over from other donors' samples.

CDR3 sequence reads: CASSSRASPTCYEQYF. V usage is TRBV6-8 and J usage is TRBJ2-7; the TRBD2 assignment by TCRdb is unverifiable without DNA. In germline, CDR1 is MNHGY, CDR2 SAAAGT. This CDR3 has 16 amino acids.

The rearrangement joins TRBV7-9 to TRBJ2-5; TCRdb indicates TRBD1, and absent DNA this call remains unverified. Germline CDR1 reads SEHNR; CDR2 reads FQNEAQ (reference sequence). This CDR3 comprises 16 residues. CDR3 sequence reads: CASSPRTGGGEETQYF.

The V gene is TRBV14, the J gene TRBJ1-4; there is no DNA to check the TCRdb D call of TRBD1. This CDR3 comprises 15 residues. Germline V gene data show CDR1 as SGHDN and CDR2 as FVKESK. The CDR3 here is CASSLRQEANEKLFF. Complete variable domain (other parts from reference TRBV14 and TRBJ1-4): EAGVTQFPSHSVIEKGQTVTLRCDPISGHDNLYWYRRVMGKEIKFLLHFVKESKQDESGMPNNRFLAERTGGTYSTLKVQPAELEDSGVYFCASSLRQEANEKLFFGSGTQLSVL.

The chain joins TRBV20-1 to TRBJ2-7. Germline assignment: CDR1 DFQATT and CDR2 SNEGSKA (reference sequence). This CDR3 is built from 15 residues. The CDR3 loop is CSARDPSGENYEQYF.

This chain joins TRBV29-1 and TRBJ2-7; the D call of TRBD1 rests on TCRdb alone, since no DNA is present to check it. Germline CDR1 SQVTM, CDR2 ANQGSEA. This CDR3 contains 12 residues. The CDR3 sequence is CSVETGTYEQYF.

The genes are TRBV4-2 and TRBJ2-1; TCRdb calls TRBD1, which cannot be checked without DNA. The germline V gene encodes CDR1 LGHNA and CDR2 YNFKEQ. There are 16 residues in the CDR3. The chain's CDR3 is CASSQESGGQRNEQFF.

This chain joins TRBV7-9 and TRBJ2-1; the TCRdb D gene call, TRBD2, has no DNA to confirm it. The CDR3 sequence is 17 residues long. The germline V gene has CDR1 SEHNR and CDR2 FQNEAQ (reference sequence). This chain's CDR3 is CASSEGLAGGSYNEQFF.

The gene calls are TRBV28 and TRBJ2-3; TCRdb outputs TRBD2, but without DNA this stays unchecked. This CDR3 contains 14 residues. Germline CDR1 and CDR2: MDHEN and SYDVKM. CDR3 sequence reads: CASAEAGGSDTQYF.

The chain combines TRBV15 with TRBJ2-7. CDR3 length: 14 amino acids. Germline V gene sequence: CDR1 LNHNV, CDR2 YYDKDF (reference sequence). CDR3 in amino acids: CATSRDMAAYEQYF.

This chain joins TRBV12-3 or TRBV12-4 and TRBJ2-1. This CDR3 is built from 12 residues. CDR3: CASSPTANEQFF.

The chain employs TRBV3-1 and TRBJ2-1; checking the TCRdb D call of TRBD2 is not possible without DNA. Per germline, CDR1 LGHDT and CDR2 YNNKEL (reference sequence). This CDR3 region has 17 residues. CDR3 sequence reads: CASSQDAGRTFYNEQFF.

V is TRBV19 and J is TRBJ2-1; TCRdb's assignment of TRBD1 cannot be checked, as there is no DNA. The CDR3 is 18 amino acids. Germline V CDR1 and CDR2: LNHDA, SQIVND (reference sequence). CDR3 sequence: CASSIYGGQGLRYNEQFF.

The V call is TRBV5-1, the J call TRBJ2-3; no DNA is available, so the TRBD2 call from TCRdb remains unchecked. From germline, CDR1 is SGHRS and CDR2 YFSETQ. The CDR3 spans 16 residues. The CDR3 is CASSLLAGGHTDTQYF.

The chain recombines TRBV7-6 with TRBJ2-7. CDR1 is SGHVS, CDR2 FNYEAQ, per germline. This CDR3 has 13 amino acids. The CDR3 loop is CASTWSQKEQQYF. The complete variable domain, with remaining parts taken from reference TRBV7-6 and TRBJ2-7, reads GAGVSQSPRYKVTKRGQDVALRCDPISGHVSLYWYRQALGQGPEFLTYFNYEAQQDKSGLPNDRFSAERPEGSISTLTIQRTEQRDSAMYRCASTWSQKEQQYFGPGTRLTVT.

The chain combines TRBV15 with TRBJ2-1; TCRdb's assignment of TRBD1 cannot be checked, as there is no DNA. The CDR3 has 15 residues. The V gene's germline CDR1 is LNHNV and CDR2 YYDKDF (reference sequence). CDR3 amino acids: CATSPRDRGVNEQFF. Complete variable domain (other parts from reference TRBV15 and TRBJ2-1): DAMVIQNPRYQVTQFGKPVTLSCSQTLNHNVMYWYQQKSSQAPKLLFHYYDKDFNNEADTPDNFQSRRPNTSFCFLDIRSPGLGDTAMYLCATSPRDRGVNEQFFGPGTRLTVL.

This chain connects TRBV15 to TRBJ1-1; as DNA is missing, the TRBD1 call by TCRdb cannot be tested. CDR1 LNHNV and CDR2 YYDKDF come from the germline V gene (reference sequence). The CDR3 runs 13 residues. The CDR3 spells CATSSGRGTEAFF.

The chain is built from TRBV4-3 and TRBJ1-5. The germline V gene has CDR1 LGHNA and CDR2 YSLEER. The CDR3 is 15 amino acids. The CDR3 here is CASSQDRLSNQPQHF.

The V gene is TRBV29-1, the J gene TRBJ1-3. This CDR3 comprises 12 residues. Germline CDR1 reads SQVTM; CDR2 reads ANQGSEA. The CDR3: CSVEAGGNTIYF.

The V and J genes are TRBV5-6 and TRBJ2-3; the D gene TCRdb calls, TRBD2, cannot be checked with no DNA. From germline, CDR1 is SGHDT and CDR2 YYEEEE. The CDR3 has 13 residues. The CDR3 region is CASGGSPSDTQYF.

The V gene is TRBV30, the J gene TRBJ1-5; TCRdb designates TRBD1, a call that cannot be tested without DNA. Germline CDR1 GTSNPN, CDR2 SVGIG (reference sequence). CDR3 length: 14 residues. CDR3: CAWSVVLGDQPQHF.

The chain links TRBV4-2 to TRBJ2-1; TCRdb proposes TRBD1, but this gene call is untestable without DNA. The germline V gene encodes CDR1 LGHNA and CDR2 YNFKEQ. The CDR3 runs to 15 residues. CDR3 in amino acids: CASSQEGPTFNEQFF.

This sequence joins TRBV29-1 and TRBJ2-2. The CDR3 covers 13 residues. Germline lookup yields CDR1 SQVTM and CDR2 ANQGSEA. The CDR3 loop reads CSVEPGNTGELFF.

The chain has TRBV12-3 or TRBV12-4 and TRBJ2-7; there is no DNA to check the TCRdb D call of TRBD1. The CDR3 extends over 16 amino acids. CDR3 sequence reads: CASSLRDSSGTYEQYF.

The rearrangement joins TRBV28 to TRBJ1-2; TCRdb's assignment of TRBD1 cannot be checked, as there is no DNA. CDR1 is MDHEN and CDR2 is SYDVKM in the germline V gene. The CDR3 has 15 residues. This CDR3 reads CASSLELSGGYGYTF.

V is TRBV28 and J is TRBJ2-7; TCRdb's D gene call, TRBD1, goes unchecked for lack of DNA. This CDR3 comprises 14 residues. Germline V gives CDR1 MDHEN, CDR2 SYDVKM. The CDR3 sequence: CASSSPDRAYEQYF.

This rearrangement joins TRBV15 to TRBJ2-4; with no DNA, the TCRdb D assignment of TRBD2 cannot be verified. The germline V gene has CDR1 LNHNV and CDR2 YYDKDF (reference sequence). The CDR3 length is 19 residues. The CDR3 protein is CATSSPGLAGGWAKNIQYF. Combining the CDR3 with reference TRBV15 and TRBJ2-4 gives the whole variable domain DAMVIQNPRYQVTQFGKPVTLSCSQTLNHNVMYWYQQKSSQAPKLLFHYYDKDFNNEADTPDNFQSRRPNTSFCFLDIRSPGLGDTAMYLCATSSPGLAGGWAKNIQYFGAGTRLSVL.

The chain uses TRBV27 and TRBJ2-7; TCRdb indicates TRBD1, and absent DNA this call remains unverified. CDR3 length: 16 residues. Germline V gene data show CDR1 as MNHEY and CDR2 as SMNVEV (reference sequence). Here the CDR3 reads CASSFGPGTFSYEQYF.